This T cell receptor (beta chain) was captured in a study of Ad26.COV2.S vaccination and SARS-CoV-2 variants. About the study: Participant was drawn from the COV1001 Ad26.COV2.S trial arm. Each vaccinee took Ad26.COV2.S intramuscularly, once or twice 56 days apart.

Sequencing used immunoSEQ multiplex PCR; TCRdb keeps in-frame clones, though not all of them. The sample has roughly 700,000 clones, approximately 88% seen once. This clone has just one count. V lost 2 bases and J 7 bases, leaving 6 bases between the germline ends. From germline, CDR1 is SEHNR and CDR2 FQNEAQ (reference sequence). The length of the CDR3 is 12 residues. Noted treatment: around 19 received Ad26.COV2.S at low or high dose, single or two shots; about 5 received placebo; per-sample allocation not given. After the first vaccine or placebo injection, samples were drawn on day 63. An adult of 18-55 years in Boston served as donor. Immunization relied on an Ad26 vector, which expressed Wuhan-strain SARS-CoV-2 spike.

Sequences were derived from peripheral blood, sampled in a trial of Ad26.COV2.S vaccine versus placebo. The chain combines TRBV7-9 with TRBJ2-1; D ambiguous. This receptor was obtained from a person aged 18-60 years who received the Ad26.COV2.S COVID-19 vaccine or a placebo. The CDR3 loop reads CASSLFANEQFF. The CDR3 DNA follows: TGTGCCAGCAGCTTATTCGCGAATGAGCAGTTCTTC.